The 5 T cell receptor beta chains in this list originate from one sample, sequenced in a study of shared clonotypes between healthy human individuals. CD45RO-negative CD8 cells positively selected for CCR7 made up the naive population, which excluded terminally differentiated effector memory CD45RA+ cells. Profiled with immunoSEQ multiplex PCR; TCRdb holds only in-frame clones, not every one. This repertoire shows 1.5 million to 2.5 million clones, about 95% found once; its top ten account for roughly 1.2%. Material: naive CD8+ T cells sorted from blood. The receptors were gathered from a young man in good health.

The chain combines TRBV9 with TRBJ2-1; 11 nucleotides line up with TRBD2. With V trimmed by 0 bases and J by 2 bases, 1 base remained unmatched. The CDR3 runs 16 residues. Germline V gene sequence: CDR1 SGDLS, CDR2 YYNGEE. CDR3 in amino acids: CASSVGGLAAYNEQFF. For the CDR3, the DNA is TGTGCCAGCAGCGTAGGGGGACTAGCGGCCTACAATGAGCAGTTCTTC.

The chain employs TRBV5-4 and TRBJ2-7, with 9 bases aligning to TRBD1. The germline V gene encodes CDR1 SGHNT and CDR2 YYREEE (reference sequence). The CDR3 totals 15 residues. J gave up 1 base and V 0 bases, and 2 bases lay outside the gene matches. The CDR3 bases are TGTGCCAGCAGCTTGGGGGACAGGGCGTCCTACGAGCAGTACTTC. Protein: CASSLGDRASYEQYF.

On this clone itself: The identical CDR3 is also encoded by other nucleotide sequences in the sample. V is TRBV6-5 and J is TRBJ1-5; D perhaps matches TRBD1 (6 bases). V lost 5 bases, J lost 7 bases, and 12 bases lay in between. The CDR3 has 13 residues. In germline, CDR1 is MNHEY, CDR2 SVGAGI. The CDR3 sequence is CASSALGGQPQHF. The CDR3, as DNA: TGTGCCAGCAGTGCTCTTGGGGGCCAGCCCCAGCATTTT.

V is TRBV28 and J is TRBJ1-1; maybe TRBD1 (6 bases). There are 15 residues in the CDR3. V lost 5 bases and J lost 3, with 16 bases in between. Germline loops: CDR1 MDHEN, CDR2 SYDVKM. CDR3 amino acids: CASSPSFQGYTEAFF. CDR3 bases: TGTGCCAGCAGTCCCTCCTTCCAGGGGTACACTGAAGCTTTCTTT.

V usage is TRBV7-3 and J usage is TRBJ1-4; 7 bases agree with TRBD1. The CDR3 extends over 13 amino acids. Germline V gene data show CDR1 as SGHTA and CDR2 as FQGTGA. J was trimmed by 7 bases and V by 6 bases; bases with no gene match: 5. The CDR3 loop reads CASSTGAGEKLFF. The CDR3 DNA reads TGTGCCAGCAGTACAGGGGCGGGTGAAAAACTGTTTTTT.